These T cell receptor beta chains were read from a single sample in a study of T-cell reconstitution after alpha-beta-depleted transplantation in children. TCRdb reanalysed the PCR reads using MiXCR and keeps one entry per CDR3 protein. The profile shows over 550,000 distinct CDR3 sequences, 8% to 11% of them singletons. The sequenced sample was PBMCs from the stem cell graft donor, obtained from the stem cell graft. The receptors originated from a human donor who donated a stem cell graft to a child with acute myeloid leukemia. Each CDR3 is given with its conserved first and last residue. A D gene is named only where the DNA matches it firmly. Only part of the rows carry a size: once, few, many, or a class if the clone is expanded.

cdr3_nt,cdr3_aa,clone_size,v_call,d_call,j_call
TGTGCCACCAGCAGAGATAAGGGACTTTCCTACGAGCAGTACTTC,CATSRDKGLSYEQYF,-,TRBV15,-,TRBJ2-7
TGCAGCGTTGCCGGCAGGGTGACCACCGAGCAGTACTTC,CSVAGRVTTEQYF,few,TRBV29-1,-,TRBJ2-7
TGCAGTGCTAACAAGGGACAGGGCGCAGCCTACGAGCAGTACTTC,CSANKGQGAAYEQYF,-,TRBV20-1,TRBD1,TRBJ2-7
TGTGCCAGCAGCTTAGTGTTTGGGTCCTACGAGCAGTACTTC,CASSLVFGSYEQYF,-,TRBV7-2,-,TRBJ2-7
TGTGCCAGCAGGACTCAGACAGGGAAAGTTTACGAGCAGTACTTC,CASRTQTGKVYEQYF,-,TRBV27,TRBD1,TRBJ2-7
TGTGCCAGCAGCACGAGCCCAGATACGCAGTATTTT,CASSTSPDTQYF,many,TRBV7-2,-,TRBJ2-3
TGTGCCAGCAGCGTCGACAGGGGGCCCTTTCCGCAGTATTTT,CASSVDRGPFPQYF,many,TRBV9,TRBD1,TRBJ2-3
TGTGCCAGCAGTTACTCGAATAGGCTAGCGGCGGGCGAGCAGTACTTC,CASSYSNRLAAGEQYF,once,TRBV6-2/TRBV6-3,TRBD2,TRBJ2-7
TGTGCCAGCCTCCGGACAGGGGACTACGAGCAGTACTTC,CASLRTGDYEQYF,-,TRBV7-9,TRBD1,TRBJ2-7
TGTGCCAGCAGTTCCGTCCCGGGACAGGGAAACTATGGCTACACCTTC,CASSSVPGQGNYGYTF,-,TRBV28,TRBD1,TRBJ1-2
TGCAGTGCTCGGGGGGGTAGGGACGAGCAGTACTTC,CSARGGRDEQYF,many,TRBV20-1,TRBD2,TRBJ2-7
TGCAGCGTTGAGGGGGAGCTGATTCGAGAGACCCAGTACTTC,CSVEGELIRETQYF,many,TRBV29-1,-,TRBJ2-5
TGTGCCACCAGTGATCCCTCCGATCCAAATCAGCCCCAGCATTTT,CATSDPSDPNQPQHF,few,TRBV24-1,-,TRBJ1-5
TGTGCCAGCAGTGAAAAAACTAGCAGGGAGACCCAGTACTTC,CASSEKTSRETQYF,few,TRBV25-1,-,TRBJ2-5
TGCGCCAGCAGCCGTCACAGGGACTCCTACGAGCAGTACTTC,CASSRHRDSYEQYF,few,TRBV5-1,-,TRBJ2-7
TGTGCCAGCAGCCAAGTTCGACTAGCGGGAGCAGGTGAGCAGTTCTTC,CASSQVRLAGAGEQFF,few,TRBV3-1,TRBD2,TRBJ2-1
TGTGCCTGGACCTTCAGTAGCGGGGACACAACCCTCAAGACTGAAGCTTTCTTT,CAWTFSSGDTTLKTEAFF,few,TRBV30,-,TRBJ1-1
TGTGCCATCAGTTTGTACCAAGAGACCCAGTACTTC,CAISLYQETQYF,-,TRBV10-3,-,TRBJ2-5
TGCGCCAGCAGCGACAGGACTAGCAGACCTGGCGAGCAGTACTTC,CASSDRTSRPGEQYF,-,TRBV5-1,TRBD2,TRBJ2-7
TGCAGCGTCAAAAATGAAAAACTGTTTTTT,CSVKNEKLFF,-,TRBV29-1,-,TRBJ1-4
TGTGCCAGCAGTTACGGGACAGGGGTTCACTTC,CASSYGTGVHF,-,TRBV12-3/TRBV12-4,TRBD1,TRBJ2-5
TGTGCCAGCAGTCCGGGACTAGCGGGAGGGCCGCAGTTCTTC,CASSPGLAGGPQFF,few,TRBV27,TRBD2,TRBJ2-1
TGCAGTGTCAAACTAGCGGGACTGGACGAGCAGTACTTC,CSVKLAGLDEQYF,-,TRBV20-1,TRBD2,TRBJ2-7
TGCAGCGTTGAAGGGCTAGCGGGAGGGAATCTGTACAATGAGCAGTTCTTC,CSVEGLAGGNLYNEQFF,few,TRBV29-1,TRBD2,TRBJ2-1
TGCGCCAGCAGCATTCTTCCGGGACATAATAATGAAAAACTGTTTTTT,CASSILPGHNNEKLFF,few,TRBV5-1,-,TRBJ1-4
TGCAGTGCTAGACCTAGCGGGAGGTCTCGGATTCATGAGCAGTTCTTC,CSARPSGRSRIHEQFF,few,TRBV20-1,TRBD2,TRBJ2-1
TGCGCCAGCAGCTTGGCCCCGAACAATGAGCAGTTCTTC,CASSLAPNNEQFF,many,TRBV7-3,-,TRBJ2-1
TGCAGTGCTAGAAACGACAGGAACATGAACTATGGCTACACCTTC,CSARNDRNMNYGYTF,few,TRBV20-1,-,TRBJ1-2
TGTGCCAGCAGTTACAGGGCCCGGGGAGCGGTCGGGGAGCTGTTTTTT,CASSYRARGAVGELFF,many,TRBV6-5,-,TRBJ2-2
TGTGCCAGCAGGGAATCTGGGGCCAACGTCCTGACTTTC,CASRESGANVLTF,few,TRBV12-3/TRBV12-4,-,TRBJ2-6
TGTGCCAGCAGTATTGGGACGGCGAACACCGGGGAGCTGTTTTTT,CASSIGTANTGELFF,many,TRBV27,-,TRBJ2-2
TGCAGCGCAGGACTGGCGGGAGGGCCTCACTACGAGCAGTACTTC,CSAGLAGGPHYEQYF,-,TRBV29-1,TRBD2,TRBJ2-7
TGCAGTGCTAGAGTAGATAGCAATCAGCCCCAGCATTTT,CSARVDSNQPQHF,few,TRBV20-1,-,TRBJ1-5
TGTGCCAGCAGCCATGGGGGTAGCGGGAGGGATACGCAGTATTTT,CASSHGGSGRDTQYF,few,TRBV12-3/TRBV12-4,TRBD2,TRBJ2-3
TGTGCCAGCAGCCCAATTGGACAGGGAAAAGAGACCCAGTACTTC,CASSPIGQGKETQYF,few,TRBV7-3,TRBD1,TRBJ2-5
TGCAGCGCGACAGGGAGGAATGAGCAGTTCTTC,CSATGRNEQFF,many,TRBV29-1,-,TRBJ2-1
TGTGCCAGCAGCCAAGCCCAGCGGCCCACAGATACGCAGTATTTT,CASSQAQRPTDTQYF,few,TRBV3-1,-,TRBJ2-3